This TCR beta chain stems from a study of T cell changes during pregnancy in multiple sclerosis. CDR3 length: 15 amino acids. CDR1 and CDR2 from the germline V gene are SGHRS and YFSETQ. Between the trimmed V and J ends, which lost 1 base and 7 bases, there was a span of 18 bases. Libraries were prepared by immunoSEQ multiplex PCR; TCRdb keeps only in-frame clonotypes and omits some of them. The sample shows around 100,000 clones, approximately 90% of them seen only once. The chain employs TRBV5-1 and TRBJ2-7, with D perhaps matching TRBD2 (5 bases). The source is a female donor with multiple sclerosis, enrolled in a pregnancy study. The sample in question was peripheral blood, obtained in the third trimester of pregnancy. DNA of the CDR3: TGCGCCAGCAGCTTGCTAGCCCCGGAGGATCGGGAGCAGTACTTC. It is translated as CASSLLAPEDREQYF.